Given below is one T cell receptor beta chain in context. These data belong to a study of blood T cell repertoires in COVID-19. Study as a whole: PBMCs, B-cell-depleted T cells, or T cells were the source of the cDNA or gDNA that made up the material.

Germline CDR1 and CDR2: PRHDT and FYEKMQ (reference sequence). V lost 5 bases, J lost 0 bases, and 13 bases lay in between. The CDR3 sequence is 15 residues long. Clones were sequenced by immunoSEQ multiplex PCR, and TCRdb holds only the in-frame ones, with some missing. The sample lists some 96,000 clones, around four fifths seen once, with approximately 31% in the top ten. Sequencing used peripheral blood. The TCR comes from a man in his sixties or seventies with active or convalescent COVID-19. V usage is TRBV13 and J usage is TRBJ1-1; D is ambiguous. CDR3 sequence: CASSAAGTMNTEAFF. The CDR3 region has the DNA TGTGCCAGCAGCGCCGCGGGCACTATGAACACTGAAGCTTTCTTT.